This T cell receptor beta chain was recorded in a study of T cell clones after liver transplantation. Overall study results and limits: Low donor cell numbers restricted donor-reactive repertoire measurement in two subjects.

Sequencing of dividing CFSE-low cells from the MLR defined alloreactive TCRbeta sequences. Pre-transplant recipient cells responded to graft donor PBMCs, splenocytes, lymph-node cells, or third-party PBMCs. Notes on this clone: The antigen remains undetermined.

Clones were sequenced by immunoSEQ multiplex PCR, and TCRdb holds only the in-frame ones, with some missing. The sample consists of roughly 520 clones, about 52% of them appearing once. V gave up 0 bases and J gave up 7 bases; unmatched junction bases: 5. Per the germline V gene, CDR1 is SGHRS and CDR2 is YFSETQ. CDR3 length: 17 residues. The rearrangement uses TRBV5-1 and TRBJ2-1; 15 positions match TRBD2. Sequencing was performed on CD8+ T cells from cultured PBMCs. This TCR was sampled from a human patient who received a liver transplant. The T cells may partly be graft donor cells. The CDR3 is CASSLVLGTSGGNEQFF. The DNA for the CDR3 is TGCGCCAGCAGCTTGGTGTTGGGGACTAGCGGGGGGAATGAGCAGTTCTTC.